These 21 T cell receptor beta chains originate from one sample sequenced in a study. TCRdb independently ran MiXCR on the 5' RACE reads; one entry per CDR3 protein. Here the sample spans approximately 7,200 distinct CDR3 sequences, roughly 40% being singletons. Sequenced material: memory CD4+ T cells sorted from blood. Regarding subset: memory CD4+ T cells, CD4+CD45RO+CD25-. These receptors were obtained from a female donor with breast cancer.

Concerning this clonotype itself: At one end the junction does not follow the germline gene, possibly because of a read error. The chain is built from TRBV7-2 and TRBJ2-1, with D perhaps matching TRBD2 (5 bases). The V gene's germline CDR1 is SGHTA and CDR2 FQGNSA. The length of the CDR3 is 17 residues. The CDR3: CVSSPYERGGSYNEQFF. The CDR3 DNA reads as TGTGTCAGCAGCCCCTATGAACGGGGTGGGTCCTACAATGAGCAGTTCTTC.

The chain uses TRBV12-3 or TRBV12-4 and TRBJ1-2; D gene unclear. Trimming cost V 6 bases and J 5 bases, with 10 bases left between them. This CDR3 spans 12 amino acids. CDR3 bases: TGTGCCAGCAGCGGACGTACGTATGGCTACACCTTC. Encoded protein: CASSGRTYGYTF.

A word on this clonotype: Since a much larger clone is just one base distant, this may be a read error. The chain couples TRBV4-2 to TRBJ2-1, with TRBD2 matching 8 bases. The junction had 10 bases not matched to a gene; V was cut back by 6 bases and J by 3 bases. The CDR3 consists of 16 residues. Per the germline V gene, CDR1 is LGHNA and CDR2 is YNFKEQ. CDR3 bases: TGTGCCAGCAGTGCACTATCGGGAGGGGACTACAATGAGCAGTTCTTC. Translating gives CASSALSGGDYNEQFF.

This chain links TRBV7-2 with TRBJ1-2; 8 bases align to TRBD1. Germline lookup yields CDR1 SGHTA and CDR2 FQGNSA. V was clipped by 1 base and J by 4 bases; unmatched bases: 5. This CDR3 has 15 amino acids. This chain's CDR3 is CASSLGQGTFYGYTF. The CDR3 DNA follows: TGTGCCAGCAGCTTAGGACAGGGGACCTTCTATGGCTACACCTTC.

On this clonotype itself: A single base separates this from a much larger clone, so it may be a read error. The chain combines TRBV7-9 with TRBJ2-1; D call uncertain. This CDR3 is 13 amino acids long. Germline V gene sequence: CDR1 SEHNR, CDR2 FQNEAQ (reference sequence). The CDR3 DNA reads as TGTGCCAGCAGCTTAGAGAGTAATGATGAGCAGTCCTTC. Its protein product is CASSLESNDEQSF.

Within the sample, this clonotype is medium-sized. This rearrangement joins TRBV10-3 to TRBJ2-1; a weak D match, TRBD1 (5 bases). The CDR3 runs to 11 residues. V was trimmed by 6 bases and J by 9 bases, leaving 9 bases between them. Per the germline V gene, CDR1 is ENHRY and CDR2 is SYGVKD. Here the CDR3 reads CAISLDSEQFF. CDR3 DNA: TGTGCCATCAGCCTCGACAGTGAGCAGTTCTTC.

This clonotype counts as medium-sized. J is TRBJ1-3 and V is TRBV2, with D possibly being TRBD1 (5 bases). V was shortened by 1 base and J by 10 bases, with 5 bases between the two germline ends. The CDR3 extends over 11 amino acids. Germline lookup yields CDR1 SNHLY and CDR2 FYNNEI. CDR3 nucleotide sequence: TGTGCCAGCAGTGAAGGACAGACCATATATTTT. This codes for CASSEGQTIYF.

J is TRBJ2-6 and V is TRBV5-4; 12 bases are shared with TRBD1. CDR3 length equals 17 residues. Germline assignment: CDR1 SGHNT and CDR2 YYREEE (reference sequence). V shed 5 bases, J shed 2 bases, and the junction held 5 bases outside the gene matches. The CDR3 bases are TGTGCCAGCAGGCCGGGACAGGGGGCTGCTGGGGCCAACGTCCTGACTTTC. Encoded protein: CASRPGQGAAGANVLTF.

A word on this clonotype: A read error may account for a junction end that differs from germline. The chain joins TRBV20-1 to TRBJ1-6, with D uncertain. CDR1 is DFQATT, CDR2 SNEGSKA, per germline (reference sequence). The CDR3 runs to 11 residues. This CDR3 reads CSAGPYSPRHF. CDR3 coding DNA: TGCAGTGCTGGTCCCTATTCACCCCGCCACTTT.

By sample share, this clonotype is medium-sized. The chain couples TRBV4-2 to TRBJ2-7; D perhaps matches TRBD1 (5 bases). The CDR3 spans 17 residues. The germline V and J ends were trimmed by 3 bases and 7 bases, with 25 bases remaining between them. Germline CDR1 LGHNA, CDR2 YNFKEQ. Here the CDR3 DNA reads TGTGCCAGCAGCCATCAAGGTCGCGGCACCCGAGCAGGGGAGCAGTACTTC. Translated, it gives CASSHQGRGTRAGEQYF.

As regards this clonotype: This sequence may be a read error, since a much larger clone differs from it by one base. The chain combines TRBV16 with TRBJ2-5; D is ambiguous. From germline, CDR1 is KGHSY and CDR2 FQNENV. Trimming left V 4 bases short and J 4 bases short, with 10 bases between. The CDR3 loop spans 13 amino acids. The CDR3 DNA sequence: TGTGCCAGCAGCCCCACACGGCGAGAGACCCAGTACTTC. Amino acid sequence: CASSPTRRETQYF. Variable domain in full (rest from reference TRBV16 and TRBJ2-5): GEEVAQTPKHLVRGEGQKAKLYCAPIKGHSYVFWYQQVLKNEFKFLISFQNENVFDETGMPKERFSAKCLPNSPCSLEIQATKLEDSAVYFCASSPTRRETQYFGPGTRLLVL.

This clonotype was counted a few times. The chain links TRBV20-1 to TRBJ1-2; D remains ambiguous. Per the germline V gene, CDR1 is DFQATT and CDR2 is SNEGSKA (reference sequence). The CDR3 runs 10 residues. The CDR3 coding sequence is TGCATGGGAGCCCAATATGGCTACACCTTC. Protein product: CMGAQYGYTF.

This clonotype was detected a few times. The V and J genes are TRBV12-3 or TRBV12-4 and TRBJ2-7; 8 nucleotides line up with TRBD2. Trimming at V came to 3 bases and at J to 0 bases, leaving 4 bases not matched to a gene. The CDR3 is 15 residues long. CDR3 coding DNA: TGTGCCAGCAGTTTGGGGCGGGGGGTCTCCTACGAGCAGTACTTC. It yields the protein CASSLGRGVSYEQYF.

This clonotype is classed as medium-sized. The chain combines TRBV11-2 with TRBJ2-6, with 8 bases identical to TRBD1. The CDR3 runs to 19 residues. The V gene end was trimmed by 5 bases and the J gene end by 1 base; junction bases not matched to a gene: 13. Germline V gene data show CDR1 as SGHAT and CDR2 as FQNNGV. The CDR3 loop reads CASSTGVRTGNSGANVLTF. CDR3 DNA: TGTGCCAGCAGCACAGGGGTGAGGACAGGGAATTCTGGGGCCAACGTCCTGACTTTC.

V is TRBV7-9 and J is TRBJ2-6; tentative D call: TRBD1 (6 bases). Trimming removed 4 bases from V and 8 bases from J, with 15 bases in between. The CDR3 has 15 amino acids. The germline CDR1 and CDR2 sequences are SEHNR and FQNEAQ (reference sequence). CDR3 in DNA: TGTGCCAGCAGCTCGGGGTCAGGGGATTCCAACGTCCTGACTTTC. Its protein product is CASSSGSGDSNVLTF. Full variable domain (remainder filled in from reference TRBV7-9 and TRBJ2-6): DTGVSQNPRHKITKRGQNVTFRCDPISEHNRLYWYRQTLGQGPEFLTYFQNEAQLEKSRLLSDRFSAERPKGSFSTLEIQRTEQGDSAMYLCASSSGSGDSNVLTFGAGSRLTVL.

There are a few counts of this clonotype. DNA of the CDR3: TGTGCCAGCAGGACAGGGAACACTGAAGCTTTCTTT. Translation gives CASRTGNTEAFF. The chain links TRBV6-5 to TRBJ1-1; perhaps TRBD1 as D (6 bases). The CDR3 has 12 residues. Germline V gene data show CDR1 as MNHEY and CDR2 as SVGAGI. The V and J ends lost 6 bases and 1 base respectively, with 6 bases between them.

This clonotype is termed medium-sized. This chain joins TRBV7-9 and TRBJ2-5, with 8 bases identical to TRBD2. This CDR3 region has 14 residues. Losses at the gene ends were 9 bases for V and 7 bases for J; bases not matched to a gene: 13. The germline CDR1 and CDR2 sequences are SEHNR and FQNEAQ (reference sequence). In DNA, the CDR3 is TGTGCCAGTCGGCAGCGGGGGCCTGGAGGGACCCAGTACTTC. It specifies CASRQRGPGGTQYF.

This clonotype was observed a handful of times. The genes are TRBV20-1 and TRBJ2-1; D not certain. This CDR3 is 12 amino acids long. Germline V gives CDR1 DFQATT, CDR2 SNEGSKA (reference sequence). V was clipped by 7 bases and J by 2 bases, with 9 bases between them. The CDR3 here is CSESNPYNEQFF. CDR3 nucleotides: TGCAGTGAAAGCAATCCCTACAATGAGCAGTTCTTC.

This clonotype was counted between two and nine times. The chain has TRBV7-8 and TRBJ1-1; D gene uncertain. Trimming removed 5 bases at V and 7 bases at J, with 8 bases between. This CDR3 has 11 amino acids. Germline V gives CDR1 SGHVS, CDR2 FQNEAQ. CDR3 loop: CASSLRGEAFF. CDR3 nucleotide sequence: TGTGCCAGCAGCCTTCGGGGTGAAGCTTTCTTT.

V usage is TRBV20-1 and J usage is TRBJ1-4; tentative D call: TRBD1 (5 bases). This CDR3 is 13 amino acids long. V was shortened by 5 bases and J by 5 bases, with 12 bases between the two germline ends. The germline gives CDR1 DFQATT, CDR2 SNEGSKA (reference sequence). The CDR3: CSAEQVANEKLFF. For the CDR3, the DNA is TGCAGTGCTGAACAGGTGGCCAATGAAAAACTGTTTTTT.

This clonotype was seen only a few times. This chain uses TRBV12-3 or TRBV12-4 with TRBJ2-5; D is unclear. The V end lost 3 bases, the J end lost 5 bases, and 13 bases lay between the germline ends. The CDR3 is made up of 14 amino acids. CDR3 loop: CASSFGQPQETQYF. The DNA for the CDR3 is TGTGCCAGCAGTTTTGGGCAGCCCCAGGAGACCCAGTACTTC.